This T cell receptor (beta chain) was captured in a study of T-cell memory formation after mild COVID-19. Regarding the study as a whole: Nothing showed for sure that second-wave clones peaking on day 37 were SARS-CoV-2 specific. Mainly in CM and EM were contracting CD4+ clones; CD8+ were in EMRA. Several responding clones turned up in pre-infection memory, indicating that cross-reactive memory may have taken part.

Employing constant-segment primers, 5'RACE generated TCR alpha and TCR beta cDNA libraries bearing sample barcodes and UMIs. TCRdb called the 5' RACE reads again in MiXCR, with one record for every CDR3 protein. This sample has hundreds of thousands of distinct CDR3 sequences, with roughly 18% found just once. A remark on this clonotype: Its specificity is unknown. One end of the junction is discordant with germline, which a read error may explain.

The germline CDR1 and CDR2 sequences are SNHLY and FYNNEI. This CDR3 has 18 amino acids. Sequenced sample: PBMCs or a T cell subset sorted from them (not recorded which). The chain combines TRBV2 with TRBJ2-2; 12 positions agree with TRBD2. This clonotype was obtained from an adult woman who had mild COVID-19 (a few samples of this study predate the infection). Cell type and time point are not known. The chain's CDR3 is CAGSERLAGGPGTGELFF. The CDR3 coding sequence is TGTGCCGGCAGTGAGAGGCTAGCGGGGGGGCCGGGCACCGGGGAGCTGTTTTTT.